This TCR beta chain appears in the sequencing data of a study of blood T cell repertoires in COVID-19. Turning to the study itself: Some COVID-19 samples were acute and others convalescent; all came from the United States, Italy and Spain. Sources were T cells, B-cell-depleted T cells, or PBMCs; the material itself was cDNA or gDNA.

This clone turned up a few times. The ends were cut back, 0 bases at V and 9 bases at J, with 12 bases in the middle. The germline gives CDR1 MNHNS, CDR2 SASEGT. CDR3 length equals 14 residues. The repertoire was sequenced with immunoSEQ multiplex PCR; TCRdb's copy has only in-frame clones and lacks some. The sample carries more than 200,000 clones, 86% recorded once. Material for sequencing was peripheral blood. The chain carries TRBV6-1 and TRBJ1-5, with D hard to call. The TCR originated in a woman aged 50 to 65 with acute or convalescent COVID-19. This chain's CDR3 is CASSEAPPVSPQHF. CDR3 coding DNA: TGTGCCAGCAGTGAAGCCCCACCGGTCTCGCCCCAGCATTTT.